This paragraph reports one TCR beta chain. The data were obtained in a study of blood T cell repertoires in COVID-19. Whole-study context: Material from acute and convalescent COVID-19 was sourced from the United States, Italy and Spain. PBMCs, B-cell-depleted T cells, or T cells provided the cDNA or gDNA that made up the material.

Per the original methods: Cell counts per sample came from amplifying reference gene primers. Repertoires were generated with immunoSEQ multiplex PCR, while TCRdb's copy carries only in-frame clones and drops some. That table gives V, J and clone size, and the DNA gave D and trimming. This sample has 150,000 to 200,000 clones, with approximately 83% found just once. The germline V gene encodes CDR1 SGHTA and CDR2 FQGNSA. Trimming at V came to 5 bases and at J to 7 bases, leaving 16 bases not matched to a gene. CDR3 size: 17 residues. This TCR was sampled from a man aged 55 to 70 with acute or convalescent COVID-19. This rearrangement joins TRBV7-2 to TRBJ1-2; 10 nucleotides agree with TRBD1. Specimen: peripheral blood. This CDR3 reads CASSPQTGGSLSAGYTF. Written as DNA, the CDR3 is TGTGCCAGCAGCCCTCAGACAGGGGGCTCCCTTTCCGCTGGCTACACCTTC.